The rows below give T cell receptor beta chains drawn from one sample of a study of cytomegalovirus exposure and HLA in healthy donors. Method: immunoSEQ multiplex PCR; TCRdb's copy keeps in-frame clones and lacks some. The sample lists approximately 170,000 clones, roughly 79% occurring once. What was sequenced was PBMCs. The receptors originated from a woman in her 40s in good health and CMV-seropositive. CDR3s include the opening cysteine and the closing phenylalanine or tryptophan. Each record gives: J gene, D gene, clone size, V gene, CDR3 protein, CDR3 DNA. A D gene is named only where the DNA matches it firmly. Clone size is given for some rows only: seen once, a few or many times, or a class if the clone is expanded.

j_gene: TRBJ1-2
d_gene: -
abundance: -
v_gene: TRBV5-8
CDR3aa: CASSLRGTNYGYTF
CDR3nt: TGTGCCAGCAGCTTGCGGGGGACTAACTATGGCTACACCTTC

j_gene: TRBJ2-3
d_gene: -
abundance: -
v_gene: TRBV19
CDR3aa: CASNSESVTDTQYF
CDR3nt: TGTGCCAGTAATAGTGAAAGCGTCACAGATACGCAGTATTTT

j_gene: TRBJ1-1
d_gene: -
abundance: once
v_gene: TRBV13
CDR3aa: CASSRGQNTEAFF
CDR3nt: TGTGCCAGCAGCCGTGGACAGAACACTGAAGCTTTCTTT

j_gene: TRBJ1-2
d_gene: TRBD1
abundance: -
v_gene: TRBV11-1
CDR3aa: CASSFDPGTANGYTF
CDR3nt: TGTGCCAGCAGCTTTGACCCAGGGACAGCGAATGGCTACACCTTC

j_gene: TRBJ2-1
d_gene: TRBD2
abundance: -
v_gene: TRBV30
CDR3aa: CAWSGLAGGGGEQFF
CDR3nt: TGTGCCTGGAGTGGACTAGCGGGGGGGGGAGGTGAGCAGTTCTTC

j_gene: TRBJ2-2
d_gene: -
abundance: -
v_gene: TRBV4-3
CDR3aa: CASSQEIRGAANTGELFF
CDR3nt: TGCGCCAGCAGCCAAGAGATCCGGGGGGCAGCGAACACCGGGGAGCTGTTTTTT

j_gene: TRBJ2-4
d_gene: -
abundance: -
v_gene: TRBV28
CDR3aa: CASSLLAVGDSQYF
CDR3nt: TGTGCCAGCAGTTTATTAGCCGTTGGTGACAGTCAGTACTTC

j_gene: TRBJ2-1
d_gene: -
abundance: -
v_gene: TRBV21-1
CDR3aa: CASSKESSGGPIYNEQFF
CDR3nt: TGTGCCAGCAGCAAAGAGAGTAGCGGGGGGCCTATTTACAATGAGCAGTTCTTC

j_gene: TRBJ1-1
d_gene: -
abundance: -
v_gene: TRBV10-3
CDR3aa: CAISGGGNTEAFF
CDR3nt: TGTGCCATCAGTGGGGGGGGGAACACTGAAGCTTTCTTT

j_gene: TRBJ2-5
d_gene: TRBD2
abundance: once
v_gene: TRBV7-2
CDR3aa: CASSLEGRGVETQYF
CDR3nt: TGTGCCAGCAGCTTGGAGGGGCGGGGGGTAGAGACCCAGTACTTC

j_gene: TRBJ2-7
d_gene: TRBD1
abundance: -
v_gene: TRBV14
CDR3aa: CASSFPGQGRF
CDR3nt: TGTGCCAGCTCCTTCCCGGGACAGGGGAGGTTC

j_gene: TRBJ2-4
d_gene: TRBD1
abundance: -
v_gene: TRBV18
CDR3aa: CASSPQTGVKNSQYF
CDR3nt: TGTGCCAGCTCACCGCAGACAGGGGTCAAAAACAGTCAGTACTTC

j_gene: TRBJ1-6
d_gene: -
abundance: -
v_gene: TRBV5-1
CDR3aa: CASRLQGFGSPLHF
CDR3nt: TGCGCCAGCAGATTACAGGGTTTCGGTTCACCCCTCCACTTT

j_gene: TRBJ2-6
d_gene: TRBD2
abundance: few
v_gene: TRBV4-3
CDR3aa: CASSPDWAGGWGGANVLTF
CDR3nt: TGCGCCAGCAGCCCCGATTGGGCGGGGGGGTGGGGTGGGGCCAACGTCCTGACTTTC

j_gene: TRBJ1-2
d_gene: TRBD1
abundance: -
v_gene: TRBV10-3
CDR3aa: CAISEPNKQGVGYTF
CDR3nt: TGTGCCATCAGTGAGCCGAACAAACAGGGGGTTGGCTACACCTTC

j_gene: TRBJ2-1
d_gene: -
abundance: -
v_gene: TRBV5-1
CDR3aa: CASSAGTQTYNEQFF
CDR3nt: TGCGCCAGCAGCGCCGGGACTCAAACCTACAATGAGCAGTTCTTC

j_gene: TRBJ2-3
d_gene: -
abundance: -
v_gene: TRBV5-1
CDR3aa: CASSLGPSGDTQYF
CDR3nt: TGCGCCAGCAGCTTGGGCCCTTCGGGGGATACGCAGTATTTT

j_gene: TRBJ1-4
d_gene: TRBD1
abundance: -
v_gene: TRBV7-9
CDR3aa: CASSRDRVNEKLFF
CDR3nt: TGTGCCAGCAGCCGGGACAGAGTTAATGAAAAACTGTTTTTT

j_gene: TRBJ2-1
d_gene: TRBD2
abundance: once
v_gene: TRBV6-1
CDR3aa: CASKYGGVYNEQFF
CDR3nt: TGTGCCAGCAAGTACGGGGGGGTCTACAATGAGCAGTTCTTC

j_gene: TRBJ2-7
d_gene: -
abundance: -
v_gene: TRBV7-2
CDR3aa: CASSSVGDSSYEQYF
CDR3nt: TGTGCCAGCAGCTCCGTCGGGGATAGCTCCTACGAGCAGTACTTC

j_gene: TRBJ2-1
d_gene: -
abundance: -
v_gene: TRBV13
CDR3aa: CASSSPGFEQFF
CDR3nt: TGTGCCAGCAGCTCCCCGGGGTTTGAGCAGTTCTTC

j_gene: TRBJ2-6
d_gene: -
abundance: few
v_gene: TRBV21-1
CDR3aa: CASSKAEQGVGANGLTF
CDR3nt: TGTGCCAGCAGCAAAGCCGAACAGGGGGTTGGGGCCAACGGCCTGACTTTC

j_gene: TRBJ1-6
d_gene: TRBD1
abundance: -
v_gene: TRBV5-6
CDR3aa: CASSFSWDRGSGSPLHF
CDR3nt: TGTGCCAGCAGCTTTTCTTGGGACAGGGGAAGTGGTTCACCCCTCCACTTT

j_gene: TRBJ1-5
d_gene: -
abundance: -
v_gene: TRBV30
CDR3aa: CAWSVNRVNQPQHF
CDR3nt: TGTGCCTGGAGTGTAAACAGGGTAAATCAGCCCCAGCATTTT

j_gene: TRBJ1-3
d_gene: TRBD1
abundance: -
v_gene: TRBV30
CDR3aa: CAWRGGRTGQSGNTIYF
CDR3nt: TGTGCCTGGAGGGGGGGCAGAACGGGACAGTCCGGAAACACCATATATTTT

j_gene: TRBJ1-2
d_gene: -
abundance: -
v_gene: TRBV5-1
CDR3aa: CASSLSQEGYDYTF
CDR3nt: TGCGCCAGCAGCTTAAGTCAGGAGGGCTATGACTACACCTTC

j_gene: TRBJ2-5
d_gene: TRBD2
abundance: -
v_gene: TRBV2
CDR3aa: CASRQSGGETQYF
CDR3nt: TGTGCCAGCAGGCAAAGCGGGGGGGAGACCCAGTACTTC

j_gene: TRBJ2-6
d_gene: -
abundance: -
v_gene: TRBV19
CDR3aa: CASKMEGVSGANGLTF
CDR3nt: TGTGCCAGCAAAATGGAGGGTGTCTCTGGGGCCAACGGCCTGACTTTC

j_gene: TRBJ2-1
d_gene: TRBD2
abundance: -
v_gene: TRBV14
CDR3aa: CASSQTSGGAYNEQFF
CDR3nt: TGTGCCAGCAGCCAGACTAGCGGGGGCGCCTACAATGAGCAGTTCTTC

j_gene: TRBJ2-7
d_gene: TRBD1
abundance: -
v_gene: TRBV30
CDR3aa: CAWTGGPHEQYF
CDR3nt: TGTGCCTGGACAGGGGGTCCCCACGAGCAGTACTTC

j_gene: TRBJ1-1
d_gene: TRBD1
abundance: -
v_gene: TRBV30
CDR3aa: CAWNRDRGTTEAFF
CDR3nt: TGTGCCTGGAACCGGGACAGGGGGACCACTGAAGCTTTCTTT

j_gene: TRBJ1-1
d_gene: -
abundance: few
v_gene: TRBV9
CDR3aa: CASSVEFRNTEAFF
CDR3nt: TGTGCCAGCAGCGTAGAATTCAGGAACACTGAAGCTTTCTTT

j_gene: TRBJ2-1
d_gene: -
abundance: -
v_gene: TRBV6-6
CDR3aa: CASKGSGTGQNEQFF
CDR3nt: TGTGCCAGCAAAGGTAGTGGTACGGGTCAAAATGAGCAGTTCTTC

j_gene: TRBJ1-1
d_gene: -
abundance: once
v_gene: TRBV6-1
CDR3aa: CASIPGAANTEAFF
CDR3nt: TGTGCCAGCATTCCCGGAGCCGCAAACACTGAAGCTTTCTTT

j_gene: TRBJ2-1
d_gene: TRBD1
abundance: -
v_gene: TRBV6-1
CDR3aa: CASKTGAGSYNEQFF
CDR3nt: TGTGCCAGTAAAACAGGGGCCGGATCCTACAATGAGCAGTTCTTC

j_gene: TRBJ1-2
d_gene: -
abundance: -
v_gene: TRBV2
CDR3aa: CASRTSGGYTF
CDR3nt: TGTGCCAGCAGAACAAGTGGCGGCTACACCTTC

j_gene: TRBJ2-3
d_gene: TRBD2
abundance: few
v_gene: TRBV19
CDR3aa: CASRGLSTDTQYF
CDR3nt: TGTGCCAGTAGGGGACTAAGCACAGATACGCAGTATTTT

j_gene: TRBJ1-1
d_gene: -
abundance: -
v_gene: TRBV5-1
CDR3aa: CASRKDTDVGNTEAFF
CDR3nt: TGCGCCAGCCGAAAGGACACGGACGTCGGTAACACTGAAGCTTTCTTT

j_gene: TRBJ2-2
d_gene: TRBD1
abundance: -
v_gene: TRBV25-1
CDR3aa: CASSGGQGEIGELFF
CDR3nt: TGTGCCAGCAGTGGGGGACAGGGGGAAATCGGGGAGCTGTTTTTT

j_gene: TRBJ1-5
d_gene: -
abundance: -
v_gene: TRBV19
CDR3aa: CASAPRLQPQHF
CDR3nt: TGTGCCAGTGCCCCTCGACTTCAGCCCCAGCATTTT

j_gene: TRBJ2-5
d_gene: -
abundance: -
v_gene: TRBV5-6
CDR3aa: CASSLIGPETQYF
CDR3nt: TGTGCCAGCAGCCTTATTGGCCCGGAGACCCAGTACTTC

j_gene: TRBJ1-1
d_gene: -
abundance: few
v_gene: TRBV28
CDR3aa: CASSGSWGRNTEAFF
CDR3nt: TGTGCCAGCAGCGGCTCTTGGGGGCGGAACACTGAAGCTTTCTTT

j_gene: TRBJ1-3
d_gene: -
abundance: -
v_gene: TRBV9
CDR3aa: CASSVDPNRVSGNTIYF
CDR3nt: TGTGCCAGCAGCGTAGACCCAAACAGGGTCTCTGGAAACACCATATATTTT

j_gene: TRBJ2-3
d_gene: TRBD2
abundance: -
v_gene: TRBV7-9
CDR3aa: CASSTVGTSGLGDTQYF
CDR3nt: TGTGCCAGCAGCACCGTCGGGACTAGCGGTTTGGGGGATACGCAGTATTTT

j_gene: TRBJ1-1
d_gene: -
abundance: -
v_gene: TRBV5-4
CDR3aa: CASNLGGPSGGLNTEAFF
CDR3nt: TGTGCCAGCAACCTTGGTGGGCCGAGTGGAGGATTGAACACTGAAGCTTTCTTT

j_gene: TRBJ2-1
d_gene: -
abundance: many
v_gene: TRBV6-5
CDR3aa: CASSRDKYNEQFF
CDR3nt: TGTGCCAGCAGCCGGGACAAATACAATGAGCAGTTCTTC

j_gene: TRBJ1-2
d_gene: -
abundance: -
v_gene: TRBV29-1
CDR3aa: CSVEDPGDYGYTF
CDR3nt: TGCAGCGTTGAAGATCCGGGGGACTATGGCTACACCTTC

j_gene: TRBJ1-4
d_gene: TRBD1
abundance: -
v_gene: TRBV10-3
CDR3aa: CAISDRDRTNEKLFF
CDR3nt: TGTGCCATCAGTGACAGGGACAGAACTAATGAAAAACTGTTTTTT

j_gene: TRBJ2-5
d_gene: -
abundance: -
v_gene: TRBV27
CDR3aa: CASSPLQRGETQYF
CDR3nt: TGTGCCAGCAGTCCCCTCCAGCGTGGCGAGACCCAGTACTTC